Listed below are T cell receptor beta chains from one sample, sequenced in a study of T cells in localized non-small cell lung cancer. TCRdb's copy holds only in-frame clones and misses some; the assay was immunoSEQ multiplex PCR. The table records 130,000 or so clones, roughly nine tenths of them present only once. The specimen comprised peripheral blood, sampled before any cancer treatment. All receptors come from a female donor at least 60 years old with stage I lung adenocarcinoma. CDR3s include the opening cysteine and the closing phenylalanine or tryptophan. The D gene is left open where the match is weak. Part of the rows lack a size; the others show once, few, many or a class for expanded clones.

CASSQDNIDSPLHF	TGTGCCAGCAGCCAAGATAACATAGATTCACCCCTCCACTTT	TRBV4-2	-	-	TRBJ1-6
CASSHLPAGHKSDGYTF	TGCGCCAGCAGCCACCTTCCGGCGGGGCATAAAAGTGATGGCTACACCTTC	TRBV4-1	-	-	TRBJ1-2
CASSGTGLHQPQHF	TGTGCCAGCAGCGGGACAGGTCTGCATCAGCCCCAGCATTTT	TRBV9	-	TRBD1	TRBJ1-5
CASSLKIPGETQYF	TGTGCCAGCAGTCTAAAGATTCCCGGAGAGACCCAGTACTTC	TRBV5-4	-	-	TRBJ2-5
CSATNRDIQETQYF	TGCAGCGCAACTAACCGGGACATCCAAGAGACCCAGTACTTC	TRBV29-1	-	-	TRBJ2-5
CASLGQGLSGYTF	TGTGCCAGTCTCGGACAGGGTTTAAGTGGCTACACCTTC	TRBV2	-	TRBD1	TRBJ1-2
CASSSSGVANTGELFF	TGTGCCAGCAGTTCATCAGGAGTCGCGAACACCGGGGAGCTGTTTTTT	TRBV27	-	-	TRBJ2-2
CAYRLDTYTQYF	TGTGCCTACCGTCTAGACACTTATACGCAGTATTTT	TRBV30	-	-	TRBJ2-3
CSAGEALNTEAFF	TGCAGCGCAGGCGAGGCCCTGAACACTGAAGCTTTCTTT	TRBV29-1	-	-	TRBJ1-1
CSARVTVEQYF	TGCAGTGCTAGAGTTACAGTCGAGCAGTACTTC	TRBV20-1	-	-	TRBJ2-7
CASRGLTGGSYGYTF	TGTGCCAGCAGGGGGCTAACAGGGGGCAGCTATGGCTACACCTTC	TRBV5-4	-	TRBD1	TRBJ1-2
CAWRGDRGDYGYTF	TGTGCCTGGAGGGGGGACAGGGGAGACTATGGCTACACCTTC	TRBV30	-	TRBD1	TRBJ1-2
CASTLNGVGEQFF	TGTGCCAGCACCCTCAATGGCGTCGGGGAGCAGTTCTTC	TRBV28	-	-	TRBJ2-1
CASSFRGAEYEQYF	TGTGCCAGCAGCTTTCGTGGGGCAGAATACGAGCAGTACTTC	TRBV7-2	-	-	TRBJ2-7
CASSAIYATNEKLFF	TGTGCCAGCAGCGCGATTTATGCAACTAATGAAAAACTGTTTTTT	TRBV27	-	-	TRBJ1-4
CASSGAGGPHNEQFF	TGCGCCAGCAGTGGTGCGGGAGGGCCGCACAATGAGCAGTTCTTC	TRBV10-1	-	TRBD2	TRBJ2-1
CASSAYEPGTANYGYTF	TGTGCCAGTAGTGCATATGAGCCCGGGACAGCTAACTATGGCTACACCTTC	TRBV19	once	TRBD1	TRBJ1-2
CASSLVGGGRSNEQFF	TGTGCCAGCAGCTTAGTAGGCGGGGGACGCTCCAATGAGCAGTTCTTC	TRBV11-3	-	TRBD2	TRBJ2-1
CATSRGTTYEQYF	TGTGCCACCAGCAGGGGCACAACGTACGAGCAGTACTTC	TRBV15	-	-	TRBJ2-7
CASSAQAGGIGELFF	TGTGCCAGCAGCGCCCAAGCAGGGGGAATCGGGGAGCTGTTTTTT	TRBV7-3	few	TRBD1	TRBJ2-2
CASSIGRAETQYF	TGTGCCAGTAGTATAGGCAGGGCAGAGACCCAGTACTTC	TRBV19	-	-	TRBJ2-5
CASSPQNPSNEQFF	TGTGCCAGCAGTCCACAGAATCCCTCCAATGAGCAGTTCTTC	TRBV28	-	-	TRBJ2-1
CASSLGQENTEAFF	TGTGCCAGCAGCTTAGGGCAGGAGAACACTGAAGCTTTCTTT	TRBV6-5	-	-	TRBJ1-1
CASSSNRGLGEQYF	TGTGCCAGCAGTAGCAACAGGGGTCTTGGCGAGCAGTACTTC	TRBV6-5	once	TRBD1	TRBJ2-7
CASSETGEAEAFF	TGCGCCAGCAGTGAGACAGGTGAGGCTGAAGCTTTCTTT	TRBV10-2	-	-	TRBJ1-1
CASSSRDREVGQPQHF	TGTGCCAGCAGTTCCCGGGACAGGGAAGTGGGCCAGCCCCAGCATTTT	TRBV28	-	TRBD1	TRBJ1-5